This TCR beta chain derives from a study of T cells expressing NK-cell markers. Across the study: Cells sorted as CD3+CD56+NKG2C+, CD3+CD56+NKG2C- and CD3+CD56-NKG2C+ T cells supplied the TCR beta repertoires. Study observations and caveats: Topping the CD3+CD56-NKG2C+ fraction as well were these clonotypes, in a few donors.

The CDR3 is 11 residues long. Regarding this clonotype: Its specificity is unknown.

TCRdb reanalyzed the 5' RACE reads and collapses them to one entry per CDR3 protein, without DNA. In total, the table holds around 550,000 distinct CDR3 sequences. This chain connects TRBV12-3 or TRBV12-4 to TRBJ1-1. This TCR derives from a man between 18 and 29 years old in good health. Source material: blood T cells: a sorted CD56 or NKG2C T cell subset, CD4+ or CD8+ T cells, or bulk PBMC T cells (not recorded which). The CDR3 region is CACKEGTEAFF.